The next 30 T cell receptor beta chains were all read from a single sample in a study of blood T cells in healthy people across ages. The second PCR ran about 6 to 11 cycles with a sample-barcoded 5' primer and J-beta primers. TCRdb called the 5' RACE reads again in MiXCR, with one record for every CDR3 protein. The table has over 300,000 distinct CDR3 sequences, about 55% seen once; the top ten hold around 49%. Material: blood. The receptors stem from a man aged 60 to 69 in good health.

This clonotype occurred a few times. A much larger clonotype is one base distant, so this may be a read error. This chain joins TRBV12-3 or TRBV12-4 and TRBJ2-5, with 9 bases that match TRBD2. The CDR3 contains 15 residues. Unmatched junction bases numbered 11, after V lost 1 base and J lost 11 bases. CDR3 sequence: CASSLDPGTSNEQYF. The CDR3 coding sequence is TGTGCCAGCAGTTTAGATCCCGGGACTAGCAATGAGCAGTACTTC.

This clonotype has just a few counts. V is TRBV12-3 or TRBV12-4 and J is TRBJ2-1; 7 positions agree with TRBD2. The trim removed 6 bases at V and 0 bases at J, leaving 11 bases unmatched. The CDR3 spans 17 residues. The CDR3: CASSPSRGVSSYNEQFF. The CDR3 DNA reads TGTGCCAGCAGCCCTTCCCGGGGGGTCAGCTCCTACAATGAGCAGTTCTTC.

This clonotype was observed a few times. The gene calls are TRBV7-2 and TRBJ2-5; weak D call: TRBD2 (5 bases). Germline loops: CDR1 SGHTA, CDR2 FQGNSA. The V and J ends lost 1 base and 7 bases respectively, with 10 bases between them. CDR3 size: 13 residues. The CDR3 protein is CASSLEPAGTQYF. DNA of the CDR3: TGTGCCAGCAGCTTAGAGCCTGCGGGGACCCAGTACTTC.

The chain is built from TRBV6-5 and TRBJ2-3; the D gene is possibly TRBD2 (6 bases). Trimming cost V 5 bases and J 4 bases, with 13 bases left between them. The germline V gene encodes CDR1 MNHEY and CDR2 SVGAGI. The CDR3 extends over 14 amino acids. The CDR3 spells CASSPSAMPDTQYF. In nucleotides, the CDR3 is TGTGCCAGCAGTCCTAGCGCAATGCCAGATACGCAGTATTTT.

The chain has TRBV7-2 and TRBJ2-7; TRBD2 aligns across 7 bases. CDR1 is SGHTA and CDR2 is FQGNSA in the germline V gene. This CDR3 is built from 15 residues. V lost 0 bases and J lost 4; bases outside the gene matches: 6. CDR3: CASSLAGGTIYEQYF. CDR3 coding DNA: TGTGCCAGCAGCTTAGCGGGGGGGACTATATACGAGCAGTACTTC.

The genes are TRBV29-1 and TRBJ2-1; D is undetermined. CDR1 SQVTM and CDR2 ANQGSEA come from the germline V gene. Deletions cut 5 bases from V and 0 bases from J, with 5 bases between. This CDR3 is built from 12 residues. CDR3 sequence (DNA): TGCAGCGTTTTGGCCTCCTACAATGAGCAGTTCTTC. It specifies CSVLASYNEQFF.

CDR3 in amino acids: CASSSVMDGETQYF. CDR3 nucleotides: TGCGCCAGCAGCTCCGTCATGGACGGGGAGACCCAGTACTTC. The rearrangement links TRBV5-1 to TRBJ2-5; D unresolved. The CDR3 consists of 14 residues. Trimming cost V 3 bases and J 5 bases, with 14 bases left between them. Germline CDR1 and CDR2: SGHRS and YFSETQ.

The chain recombines TRBV6-2 or TRBV6-3 with TRBJ2-4; 12 nucleotides align to TRBD2. The CDR3 is 19 residues long. The V segment lost 0 bases and the J segment 0 bases; nucleotides outside the gene matches: 6. Germline V gene sequence: CDR1 MNHEY, CDR2 SVGEGT. In DNA, the CDR3 is TGTGCCAGCAGTTACTCGGGACTAGCGGGTGAACTAGCCAAAAACATTCAGTACTTC. Translation gives CASSYSGLAGELAKNIQYF.

The J gene is TRBJ2-5, the V gene TRBV27; D unresolved. The CDR3 spans 15 residues. Germline V gene lookup returns CDR1 MNHEY and CDR2 SMNVEV (reference sequence). Trimming pared 4 bases from V and 4 bases from J, leaving 16 bases between. This CDR3 is CASSSTPVDSETQYF. The CDR3 region has the DNA TGTGCCAGCAGTTCCACCCCGGTAGACTCAGAGACCCAGTACTTC.

This clonotype was counted between two and nine times. The rearrangement uses TRBV28 and TRBJ2-5; D may match TRBD1 or TRBD2 (5 bases each). Trimming removed 3 bases from V and 2 bases from J, with 10 bases in between. This CDR3 has 14 amino acids. The germline V gene encodes CDR1 MDHEN and CDR2 SYDVKM. CDR3 nucleotide sequence: TGTGCCAGCAGTTTGGGACGGCCTCAAGAGACCCAGTACTTC. Encoded protein: CASSLGRPQETQYF. The variable domain in full, with the rest retrieved from reference TRBV28 and TRBJ2-5, is DVKVTQSSRYLVKRTGEKVFLECVQDMDHENMFWYRQDPGLGLRLIYFSYDVKMKEKGDIPEGYSVSREKKERFSLILESASTNQTSMYLCASSLGRPQETQYFGPGTRLLVL.

This clonotype was counted ten times or more. J is TRBJ2-5 and V is TRBV7-9, with unresolved D. V was pared by 6 bases and J by 3 bases, with 5 bases between. Germline V gene lookup returns CDR1 SEHNR and CDR2 FQNEAQ (reference sequence). The CDR3 extends over 11 amino acids. CDR3 loop: CASRLKETQYF. The DNA for the CDR3 is TGTGCCAGCAGACTAAAAGAGACCCAGTACTTC.

Regarding this clonotype: A much more abundant neighbour one base away suggests this may be a read error. The J gene is TRBJ2-1, the V gene TRBV2; maybe TRBD1 (5 bases). Germline V CDR1 and CDR2: SNHLY, FYNNEI. Trimming shortened V by 6 bases and J by 1 base, and 13 bases separated the two germline ends. The CDR3 totals 15 residues. CDR3 in amino acids: CASSPRALSYNEQFF. CDR3 DNA: TGTGCCAGCAGCCCCAGGGCTTTGTCCTACAATGAGCAGTTCTTC.

This clonotype has only a few counts. The V call is TRBV24-1, the J call TRBJ2-3; 7 nucleotides line up with TRBD2. This CDR3 has 15 amino acids. Germline loops: CDR1 KGHDR, CDR2 SFDVKD. The V gene end was trimmed by 5 bases and the J gene end by 0 bases; junction bases not matched to a gene: 4. CDR3 protein: CATSVGGTSTDTQYF. CDR3 DNA: TGTGCCACCAGTGTCGGGGGGACTAGCACAGATACGCAGTATTTT.

The V and J genes are TRBV28 and TRBJ2-7; maybe TRBD2 (6 bases). This CDR3 comprises 16 residues. Per the germline V gene, CDR1 is MDHEN and CDR2 is SYDVKM. Deletions cut 3 bases from V and 0 bases from J, with 15 bases between. CDR3 DNA: TGTGCCAGCAGTTTTCCCCTGAGGGAGGTCTCCTACGAGCAGTACTTC. Residues: CASSFPLREVSYEQYF.

J is TRBJ2-6 and V is TRBV7-6, with D unresolved. This CDR3 spans 16 amino acids. Germline V gene data show CDR1 as SGHVS and CDR2 as FNYEAQ. Trimming removed 5 bases at V and 0 bases at J, with 11 bases between. The CDR3 DNA is TGTGCCAGCAGCCAAAAGACGGCCTCTGGGGCCAACGTCCTGACTTTC. Its translation: CASSQKTASGANVLTF. The full variable domain, in which reference TRBV7-6 and TRBJ2-6 provide the parts outside the CDR3, is GAGVSQSPRYKVTKRGQDVALRCDPISGHVSLYWYRQALGQGPEFLTYFNYEAQQDKSGLPNDRFSAERPEGSISTLTIQRTEQRDSAMYRCASSQKTASGANVLTFGAGSRLTVL.

The J gene is TRBJ2-3, the V gene TRBV20-1, with a tentative D call TRBD2 (5 bases). V was trimmed by 0 bases and J by 0 bases, leaving 10 bases between them. The CDR3 runs to 15 residues. The germline gives CDR1 DFQATT, CDR2 SNEGSKA (reference sequence). The CDR3 nucleotides are TGCAGTGCTAGAGATCGGGGTCCTAGCACAGATACGCAGTATTTT. The encoded protein is CSARDRGPSTDTQYF.

The table lists this clonotype with a few counts. The genes are TRBV6-2 or TRBV6-3 and TRBJ2-7, with a weak D call TRBD2 (6 bases). The CDR3 is 15 amino acids. The V gene lost 5 bases and the J gene lost 2 bases, with 16 bases spanning the gap. Germline V gene data show CDR1 as MNHEY and CDR2 as SVGEGT. In nucleotides, the CDR3 is TGTGCCAGCAGTCAAACTAGCCCTGGCGCCTACGAGCAGTACTTC. This encodes CASSQTSPGAYEQYF.

This chain connects TRBV11-3 to TRBJ2-5; 11 nucleotides line up with TRBD1. This CDR3 is built from 15 residues. Germline loops: CDR1 SGHNT, CDR2 YENEEA. J gave up 1 base and V 5 bases, and 3 bases lay outside the gene matches. The chain's CDR3 is CASSPGTGGQETQYF. The CDR3 region has the DNA TGTGCCAGCAGCCCTGGGACAGGGGGCCAAGAGACCCAGTACTTC. Complete variable domain (other parts from reference TRBV11-3 and TRBJ2-5): EAGVVQSPRYKIIEKKQPVAFWCNPISGHNTLYWYLQNLGQGPELLIRYENEEAVDDSQLPKDRFSAERLKGVDSTLKIQPAELGDSAVYLCASSPGTGGQETQYFGPGTRLLVL.

This clonotype was counted a few times. This could be a read error, since a much larger clone is one nucleotide away. The chain employs TRBV7-2 and TRBJ2-1; 9 bases line up with TRBD2. The CDR3 covers 16 residues. The germline V gene encodes CDR1 SGHTA and CDR2 FQGNSA. The CDR3 region is CAGRPGTSSRSGEQFF. CDR3 sequence (DNA): TGTGCCGGCAGACCCGGGACTAGCTCTCGGAGCGGTGAGCAGTTCTTC.

This clonotype has only a few counts. The rearrangement uses TRBV3-1 and TRBJ2-5; no firm D call. Matching the DNA end better, TRBJ2-7 makes the J call doubtful. Germline V gene lookup returns CDR1 LGHDT and CDR2 YNNKEL (reference sequence). CDR3 length: 12 amino acids. DNA for the CDR3: TGTGCCAGCATTGCCGGTTCCGGCGAGCAGTACTTC. This codes for CASIAGSGEQYF.

This clonotype was seen only a few times. This chain links TRBV4-2 with TRBJ1-1; 8 bases match TRBD1. V shed 4 bases and J 5 bases; nucleotides not matched to a gene: 9. Germline values: CDR1 LGHNA, CDR2 YNFKEQ. The length of the CDR3 is 15 residues. The CDR3 sequence: CASSRDRGRETEAFF. The CDR3, as DNA: TGTGCCAGCAGCCGCGACAGGGGACGGGAAACTGAAGCTTTCTTT.

This clonotype turned up a few times. The chain carries TRBV29-1 and TRBJ1-2; 7 nucleotides align to TRBD1. Germline V CDR1 and CDR2: SQVTM, ANQGSEA. This CDR3 comprises 16 residues. Losses at the gene ends were 2 bases for V and 8 bases for J; bases not matched to a gene: 17. CDR3 in amino acids: CSVESMGDSGTLGYTF. The DNA for the CDR3 is TGCAGCGTTGAAAGTATGGGGGACAGCGGTACGCTAGGCTACACCTTC. The full variable domain, completed using reference TRBV29-1 and TRBJ1-2, is SAVISQKPSRDICQRGTSLTIQCQVDSQVTMMFWYRQQPGQSLTLIATANQGSEATYESGFVIDKFPISRPNLTFSTLTVSNMSPEDSSIYLCSVESMGDSGTLGYTFGSGTRLTVV.

This clonotype has just a few counts. The chain joins TRBV29-1 to TRBJ2-5, with D perhaps TRBD2 (6 bases). From germline, CDR1 is SQVTM and CDR2 ANQGSEA. The CDR3 has 13 amino acids. V gave up 1 base and J gave up 4 bases, with 10 bases separating them. CDR3 DNA: TGCAGCGTTGAAGGGAGGGCCGGAGAGACCCAGTACTTC. Its protein is CSVEGRAGETQYF. Full variable domain (rest looked up from reference TRBV29-1 and TRBJ2-5): SAVISQKPSRDICQRGTSLTIQCQVDSQVTMMFWYRQQPGQSLTLIATANQGSEATYESGFVIDKFPISRPNLTFSTLTVSNMSPEDSSIYLCSVEGRAGETQYFGPGTRLLVL.

This clonotype was found a few times. The chain is built from TRBV2 and TRBJ2-5; tentatively, D is TRBD2 (7 bases). Germline CDR1 SNHLY, CDR2 FYNNEI. The CDR3 has 13 residues. The V and J ends lost 5 bases and 6 bases respectively, with 13 bases between them. CDR3 nucleotides: TGTGCCAGCAGTTTACAGGGAGGGCAGACCCAGTACTTC. Protein product: CASSLQGGQTQYF.

The chain links TRBV30 to TRBJ2-3; D gene uncertain. The CDR3 has 12 amino acids. The V gene lost 2 bases and the J gene lost 13 bases, with 16 bases spanning the gap. The germline V gene has CDR1 GTSNPN and CDR2 SVGIG (reference sequence). In DNA form, the CDR3 reads TGTGCCTGGAGTAAAGAGACGCGATGGAAGTATTTT. Translating it yields CAWSKETRWKYF.

V and J are TRBV5-6 and TRBJ2-7; D perhaps matches TRBD1 (6 bases). Germline CDR1 reads SGHDT; CDR2 reads YYEEEE. Trimming left V 4 bases short and J 3 bases short, with 14 bases between. CDR3 length equals 14 residues. Written as DNA, the CDR3 is TGTGCCAGCAGCGCGCGGAGGACAGACTACGAGCAGTACTTC. Protein: CASSARRTDYEQYF. Filled out from reference TRBV5-6 and TRBJ2-7, the complete variable domain reads DAGVTQSPTHLIKTRGQQVTLRCSPKSGHDTVSWYQQALGQGPQFIFQYYEEEERQRGNFPDRFSGHQFPNYSSELNVNALLLGDSALYLCASSARRTDYEQYFGPGTRLTVT.

V usage is TRBV2 and J usage is TRBJ2-1; TRBD1 might be the D (6 bases). This CDR3 spans 11 amino acids. V lost 6 bases and J lost 9, with 9 bases in between. Germline lookup yields CDR1 SNHLY and CDR2 FYNNEI. The CDR3 DNA follows: TGTGCCAGCAGAAGGGGGATTGAGCAGTTCTTC. Residues: CASRRGIEQFF.

This chain connects TRBV7-3 to TRBJ2-5; D not certain. With 5 bases removed from V and 1 base from J, the gap between germline ends came to 17 bases. The CDR3 loop spans 16 amino acids. Germline V gene data show CDR1 as SGHTA and CDR2 as FQGTGA. The CDR3, as DNA: TGTGCCAGCAGCCCCGGGTTTGATGGGATCCAAGAGACCCAGTACTTC. Its protein is CASSPGFDGIQETQYF.

This clonotype occurred many times. This chain joins TRBV4-2 and TRBJ2-1; TRBD1 might be the D (6 bases). The V gene's germline CDR1 is LGHNA and CDR2 YNFKEQ. The CDR3 sequence is 17 residues long. Trimming stripped 1 base from V and 1 base from J, with 14 bases between. CDR3 nucleotide sequence: TGTGCCAGCAGCCAAGGGACAGCCCACAATTCCTACAATGAGCAGTTCTTC. Its protein is CASSQGTAHNSYNEQFF.

This clonotype was seen a handful of times. The genes are TRBV29-1 and TRBJ2-7; 11 nucleotides align to TRBD1. Germline lookup yields CDR1 SQVTM and CDR2 ANQGSEA. Germline trimming cut 7 bases from V and 4 bases from J; bases unmatched to any gene: 3. The CDR3 length is 12 residues. This CDR3 is CSGGTGGYEQYF. The DNA of the CDR3 is TGCAGCGGAGGGACAGGGGGTTACGAGCAGTACTTC.